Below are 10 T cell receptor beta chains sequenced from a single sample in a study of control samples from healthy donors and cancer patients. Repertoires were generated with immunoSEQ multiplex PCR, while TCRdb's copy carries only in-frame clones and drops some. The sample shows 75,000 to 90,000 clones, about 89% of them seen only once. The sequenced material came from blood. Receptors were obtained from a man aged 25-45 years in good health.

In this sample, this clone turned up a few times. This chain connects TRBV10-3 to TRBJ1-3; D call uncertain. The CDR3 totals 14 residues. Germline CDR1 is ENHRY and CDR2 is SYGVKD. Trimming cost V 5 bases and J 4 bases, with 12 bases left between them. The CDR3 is CAISSRSEGNTIYF. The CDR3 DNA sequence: TGTGCCATCAGTTCGAGGTCAGAGGGAAACACCATATATTTT.

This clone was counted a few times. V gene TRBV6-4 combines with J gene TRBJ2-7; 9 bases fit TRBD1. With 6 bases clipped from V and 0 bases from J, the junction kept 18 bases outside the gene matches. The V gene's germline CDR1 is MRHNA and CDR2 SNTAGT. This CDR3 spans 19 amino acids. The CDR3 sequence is CASSPMDRGTTTNSYEQYV. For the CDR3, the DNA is TGTGCCAGCAGCCCCATGGACAGGGGTACAACCACCAACTCCTACGAGCAGTACGTC.

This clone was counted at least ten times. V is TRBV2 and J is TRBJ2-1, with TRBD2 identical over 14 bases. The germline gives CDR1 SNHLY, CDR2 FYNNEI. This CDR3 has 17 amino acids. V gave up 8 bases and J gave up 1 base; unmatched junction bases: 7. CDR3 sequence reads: CASPRLAGGQSYNEQFF. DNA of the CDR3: TGTGCCAGCCCGCGACTAGCGGGGGGGCAGTCCTACAATGAGCAGTTCTTC.

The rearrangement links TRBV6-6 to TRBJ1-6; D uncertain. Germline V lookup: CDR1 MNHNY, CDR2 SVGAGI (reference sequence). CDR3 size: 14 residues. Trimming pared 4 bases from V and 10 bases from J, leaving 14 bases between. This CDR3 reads CASSWEGPGSPLHF. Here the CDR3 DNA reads TGTGCCAGCAGTTGGGAGGGCCCGGGGTCACCCCTCCACTTT.

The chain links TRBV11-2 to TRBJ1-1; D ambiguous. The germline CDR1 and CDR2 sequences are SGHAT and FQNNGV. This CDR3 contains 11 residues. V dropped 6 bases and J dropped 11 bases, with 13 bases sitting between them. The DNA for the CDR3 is TGTGCCAGCAGTTCTAGGCCCGTGGCTTTCTTT. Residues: CASSSRPVAFF.

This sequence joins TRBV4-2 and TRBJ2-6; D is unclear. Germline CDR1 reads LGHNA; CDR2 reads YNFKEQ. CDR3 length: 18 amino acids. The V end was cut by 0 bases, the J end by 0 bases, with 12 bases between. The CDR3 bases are TGTGCCAGCAGCCAAGAGCCCCCCGATCGCTCTGGGGCCAACGTCCTGACTTTC. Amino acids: CASSQEPPDRSGANVLTF.

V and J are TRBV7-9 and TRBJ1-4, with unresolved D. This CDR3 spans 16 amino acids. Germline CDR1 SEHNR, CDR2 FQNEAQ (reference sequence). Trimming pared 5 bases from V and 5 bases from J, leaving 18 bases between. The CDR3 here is CASSPRSAGSNEKLFF. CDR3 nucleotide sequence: TGTGCCAGCAGCCCCCGATCGGCAGGATCGAATGAAAAACTGTTTTTT.

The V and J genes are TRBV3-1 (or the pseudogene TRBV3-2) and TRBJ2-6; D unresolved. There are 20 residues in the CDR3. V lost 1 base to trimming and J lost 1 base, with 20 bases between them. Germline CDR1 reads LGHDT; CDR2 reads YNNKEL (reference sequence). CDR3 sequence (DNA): TGTGCCAGCAGCCAAGGATCCAAAGGTCCTATTAGGTCTGGGGCCAACGTCCTGACTTTC. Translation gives CASSQGSKGPIRSGANVLTF.

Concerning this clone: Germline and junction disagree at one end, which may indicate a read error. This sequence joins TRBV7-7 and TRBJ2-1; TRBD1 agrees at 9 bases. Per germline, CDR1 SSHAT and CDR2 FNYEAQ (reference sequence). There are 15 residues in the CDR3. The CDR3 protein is CASSLGDRVIDEQFF. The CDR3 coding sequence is TGTGCTAGCAGCTTAGGGGACAGGGTGATCGATGAGCAGTTCTTC.

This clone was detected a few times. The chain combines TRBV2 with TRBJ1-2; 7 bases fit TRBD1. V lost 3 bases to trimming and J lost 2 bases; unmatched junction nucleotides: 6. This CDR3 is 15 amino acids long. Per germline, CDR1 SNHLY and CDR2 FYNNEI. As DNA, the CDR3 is TGTGCCAGCAGTGACTCGGCGGGACAGAACTATGGCTACACCTTC. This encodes CASSDSAGQNYGYTF. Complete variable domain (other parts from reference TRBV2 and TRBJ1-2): EPEVTQTPSHQVTQMGQEVILRCVPISNHLYFYWYRQILGQKVEFLVSFYNNEISEKSEIFDDQFSVERPDGSNFTLKIRSTKLEDSAMYFCASSDSAGQNYGYTFGSGTRLTVV.